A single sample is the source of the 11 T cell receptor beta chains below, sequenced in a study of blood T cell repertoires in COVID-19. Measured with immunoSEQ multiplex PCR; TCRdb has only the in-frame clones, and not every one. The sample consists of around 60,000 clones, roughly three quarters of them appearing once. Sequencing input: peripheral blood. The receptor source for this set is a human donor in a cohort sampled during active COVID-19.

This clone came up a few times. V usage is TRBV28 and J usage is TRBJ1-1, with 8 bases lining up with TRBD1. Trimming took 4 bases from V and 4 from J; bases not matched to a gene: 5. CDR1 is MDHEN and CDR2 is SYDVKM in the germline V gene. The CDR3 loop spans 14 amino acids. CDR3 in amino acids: CASSSQGARTEAFF. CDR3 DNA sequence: TGTGCCAGCAGTTCCCAGGGGGCGCGCACTGAAGCTTTCTTT.

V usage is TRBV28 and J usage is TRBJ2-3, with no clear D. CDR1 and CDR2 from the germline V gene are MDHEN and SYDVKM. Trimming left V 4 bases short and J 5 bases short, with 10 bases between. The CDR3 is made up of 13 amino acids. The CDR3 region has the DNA TGTGCCAGCAGTTCGGGTTTCGGAGATACGCAGTATTTT. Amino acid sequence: CASSSGFGDTQYF. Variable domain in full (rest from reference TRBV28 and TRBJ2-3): DVKVTQSSRYLVKRTGEKVFLECVQDMDHENMFWYRQDPGLGLRLIYFSYDVKMKEKGDIPEGYSVSREKKERFSLILESASTNQTSMYLCASSSGFGDTQYFGPGTRLTVL.

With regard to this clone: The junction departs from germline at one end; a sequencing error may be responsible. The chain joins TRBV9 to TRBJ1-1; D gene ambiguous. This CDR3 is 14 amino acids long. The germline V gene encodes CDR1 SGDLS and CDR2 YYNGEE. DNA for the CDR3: TGTGCCAGCAGCGTAGGGCTGGAGAACACTGAAGCTTTTTTT. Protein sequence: CASSVGLENTEAFF.

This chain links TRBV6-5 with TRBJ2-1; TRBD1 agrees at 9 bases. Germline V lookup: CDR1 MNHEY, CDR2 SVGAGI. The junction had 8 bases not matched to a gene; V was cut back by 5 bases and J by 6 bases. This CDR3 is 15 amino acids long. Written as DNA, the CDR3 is TGTGCCAGCAGTAACCCGGGACAGGGTGGCAATGAGCAGTTCTTC. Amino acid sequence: CASSNPGQGGNEQFF.

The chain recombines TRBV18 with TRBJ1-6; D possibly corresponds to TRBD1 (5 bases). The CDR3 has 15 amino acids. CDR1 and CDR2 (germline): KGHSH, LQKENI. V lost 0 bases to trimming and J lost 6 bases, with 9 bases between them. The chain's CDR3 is CASSPPGQGNSPLHF. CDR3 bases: TGTGCCAGCTCACCACCGGGCCAGGGTAATTCACCCCTCCACTTT.

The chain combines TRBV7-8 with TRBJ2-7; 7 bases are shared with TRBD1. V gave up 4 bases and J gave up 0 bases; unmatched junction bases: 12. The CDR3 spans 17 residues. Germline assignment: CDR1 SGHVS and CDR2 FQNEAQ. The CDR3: CASSSSGGAVSSYEQYF. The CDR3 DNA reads TGTGCCAGCAGCTCTTCAGGGGGAGCGGTAAGCTCCTACGAGCAGTACTTC. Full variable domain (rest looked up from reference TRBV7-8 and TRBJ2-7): GAGVSQSPRYKVAKRGQDVALRCDPISGHVSLFWYQQALGQGPEFLTYFQNEAQLDKSGLPSDRFFAERPEGSVSTLKIQRTQQEDSAVYLCASSSSGGAVSSYEQYFGPGTRLTVT.

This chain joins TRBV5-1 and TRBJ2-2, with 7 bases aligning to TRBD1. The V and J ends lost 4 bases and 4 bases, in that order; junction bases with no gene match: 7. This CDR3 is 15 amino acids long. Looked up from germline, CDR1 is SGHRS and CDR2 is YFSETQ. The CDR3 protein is CASSPRQGGTGELFF. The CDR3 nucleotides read TGCGCCAGCAGCCCACGACAGGGTGGCACCGGGGAGCTGTTTTTT.

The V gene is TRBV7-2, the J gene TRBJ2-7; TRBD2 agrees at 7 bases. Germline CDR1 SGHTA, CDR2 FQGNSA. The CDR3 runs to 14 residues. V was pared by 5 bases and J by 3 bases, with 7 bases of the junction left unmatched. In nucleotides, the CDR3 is TGTGCCAGCAGCCCAAGAGCGGGGAACTACGAGCAGTACTTC. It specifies CASSPRAGNYEQYF.

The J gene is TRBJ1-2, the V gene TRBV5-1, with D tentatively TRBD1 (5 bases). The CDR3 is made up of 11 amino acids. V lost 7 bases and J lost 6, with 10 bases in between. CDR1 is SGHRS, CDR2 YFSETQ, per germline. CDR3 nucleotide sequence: TGCGCCAGCGCGGGGGGTGATGGCTACACCTTC. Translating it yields CASAGGDGYTF. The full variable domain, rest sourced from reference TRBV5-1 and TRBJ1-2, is KAGVTQTPRYLIKTRGQQVTLSCSPISGHRSVSWYQQTPGQGLQFLFEYFSETQRNKGNFPGRFSGRQFSNSRSEMNVSTLELGDSALYLCASAGGDGYTFGSGTRLTVV.

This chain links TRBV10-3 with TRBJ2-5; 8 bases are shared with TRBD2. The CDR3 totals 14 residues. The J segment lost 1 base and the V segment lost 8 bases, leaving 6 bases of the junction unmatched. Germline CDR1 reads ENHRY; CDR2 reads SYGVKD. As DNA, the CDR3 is TGTGCCATCCGGGTCGGGGGGGCCCAAGAGACCCAGTACTTC. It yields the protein CAIRVGGAQETQYF.

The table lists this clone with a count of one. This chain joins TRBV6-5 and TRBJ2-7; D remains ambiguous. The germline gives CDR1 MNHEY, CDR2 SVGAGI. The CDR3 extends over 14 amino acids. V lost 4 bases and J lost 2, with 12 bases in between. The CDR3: CASSLSGLAYEQYF. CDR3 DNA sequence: TGTGCCAGCAGTTTAAGTGGGCTCGCCTACGAGCAGTACTTC.